A single sample is the source of the 23 T cell receptor beta chains below, sequenced in a study of shared clonotypes between healthy human individuals. Sequencing used immunoSEQ multiplex PCR; TCRdb keeps in-frame clones, though not all of them. The data hold around 940,000 clones, with less than 85% observed a single time. Sequences were obtained from memory CD4+ T cells sorted from blood. The subset here: CD45RA-negative fraction. The receptor source for this set is a young man in good health.

This rearrangement joins TRBV28 to TRBJ1-2, with unresolved D. The CDR3 totals 13 residues. Germline V gene sequence: CDR1 MDHEN, CDR2 SYDVKM. V was trimmed by 3 bases and J by 4 bases, leaving 9 bases between them. For the CDR3, the DNA is TGTGCCAGCAGTTTTAGAGTAGGCTATGGCTACACCTTC. Residues: CASSFRVGYGYTF.

The chain combines TRBV6-5 with TRBJ1-4; 8 positions agree with TRBD1. V lost 5 bases to trimming and J lost 7 bases; unmatched junction nucleotides: 6. The CDR3 is 14 amino acids. CDR1 and CDR2 (germline): MNHEY, SVGAGI. CDR3 amino acids: CASSTGQDPEKLFF. Here the CDR3 DNA reads TGTGCCAGCAGTACGGGACAGGACCCTGAAAAACTGTTTTTT.

This clone occurred a few times. The chain uses TRBV27 and TRBJ1-3; a possible D gene is TRBD1 (5 bases). V was shortened by 5 bases and J by 3 bases, with 14 bases between the two germline ends. CDR1 and CDR2 (germline): MNHEY, SMNVEV (reference sequence). The CDR3 is 15 residues long. CDR3 protein: CASSPLGGFGNTIYF. CDR3 DNA sequence: TGTGCCAGCAGTCCCTTGGGGGGGTTTGGAAACACCATATATTTT.

The count of this clone is one. This chain connects TRBV9 to TRBJ2-5; 9 bases match TRBD1. The CDR3 length is 17 residues. After removal of 3 bases from V and 5 bases from J, the junction contained 14 bases not matched to a gene. Germline V gene lookup returns CDR1 SGDLS and CDR2 YYNGEE. In nucleotides, the CDR3 is TGTGCCAGCAGCGCTACAATTCCCGGGACAGGGAGGGAGACCCAGTACTTC. This sequence encodes CASSATIPGTGRETQYF.

This clone has just one count. The rearrangement links TRBV5-6 to TRBJ2-2; D not certain. Germline V gene lookup returns CDR1 SGHDT and CDR2 YYEEEE. CDR3 size: 13 residues. Between the trimmed V and J ends, which lost 4 bases and 8 bases, there was a span of 12 bases. DNA for the CDR3: TGTGCCAGCAGCAGGGCCTATGGTGGGGAGCTGTTTTTT. This encodes CASSRAYGGELFF.

This chain connects TRBV19 to TRBJ2-7, with 8 nucleotides matching TRBD1. V lost 3 bases to trimming and J lost 5 bases; unmatched junction nucleotides: 9. Germline V lookup: CDR1 LNHDA, CDR2 SQIVND (reference sequence). The CDR3 contains 15 residues. CDR3 region: CASSIVGQVVNEQYF. CDR3 bases: TGTGCCAGTAGTATTGTGGGACAGGTAGTCAACGAGCAGTACTTC.

This clone occurred once. This rearrangement joins TRBV14 to TRBJ2-7; TRBD1 matches at 9 bases. Germline-derived CDR1 and CDR2 are SGHDN and FVKESK. V lost 4 bases and J lost 5; bases outside the gene matches: 9. CDR3 length: 15 residues. As DNA, the CDR3 is TGTGCCAGCAGCCCCAGACAGGGGGATACGAACGAGCAGTACTTC. Its translation is CASSPRQGDTNEQYF. Combining the CDR3 with reference TRBV14 and TRBJ2-7 gives the whole variable domain EAGVTQFPSHSVIEKGQTVTLRCDPISGHDNLYWYRRVMGKEIKFLLHFVKESKQDESGMPNNRFLAERTGGTYSTLKVQPAELEDSGVYFCASSPRQGDTNEQYFGPGTRLTVT.

The gene calls are TRBV7-8 and TRBJ2-3; 7 bases line up with TRBD1. V lost 1 base to trimming and J lost 3 bases; unmatched junction nucleotides: 4. Germline-derived CDR1 and CDR2 are SGHVS and FQNEAQ. The CDR3 extends over 15 amino acids. The CDR3 protein is CASSLGGRGTDTQYF. CDR3 bases: TGTGCCAGCAGCTTAGGAGGCAGGGGGACAGATACGCAGTATTTT.

The V gene is TRBV2, the J gene TRBJ2-7; D is ambiguous. The CDR3 is 14 amino acids. Germline CDR1 is SNHLY and CDR2 is FYNNEI. V was cut by 4 bases and J by 3 bases, with 13 bases left in between. The CDR3 reads CASSAEAGYYEQYF. CDR3 coding DNA: TGTGCCAGCAGTGCCGAGGCAGGATACTACGAGCAGTACTTC.

In its sample, this clone was seen a few times. For the CDR3, the DNA is TGCGCCAGCAGCCAGACACCTGCCACGAATCCCCCAGATACGCAGTATTTT. Translated: CASSQTPATNPPDTQYF. The chain joins TRBV4-3 to TRBJ2-3; D is ambiguous. The CDR3 consists of 17 residues. The germline V gene encodes CDR1 LGHNA and CDR2 YSLEER. V lost 3 bases and J lost 4, with 20 bases in between.

This clone was recorded a few times. This rearrangement joins TRBV28 to TRBJ2-5; 7 bases match TRBD1. CDR3 length: 13 residues. Per germline, CDR1 MDHEN and CDR2 SYDVKM. The junction had 1 base not matched to a gene; V was cut back by 6 bases and J by 0 bases. CDR3 sequence reads: CASSQGDQETQYF. In nucleotides, the CDR3 is TGTGCCAGCAGCCAGGGGGACCAAGAGACCCAGTACTTC.

Turning to this clone: The same CDR3 arises from other DNA sequences in this sample as well. The J gene is TRBJ1-1, the V gene TRBV10-1, with D perhaps TRBD1 (5 bases). Trimming cost V 1 base and J 3 bases, with 6 bases left between them. Germline lookup yields CDR1 WNHNN and CDR2 SYGVQD (reference sequence). The CDR3 has 13 amino acids. The CDR3 sequence is CASSEWGYTEAFF. In DNA, the CDR3 is TGCGCCAGCAGTGAGTGGGGGTACACTGAAGCTTTCTTT.

The chain links TRBV6-5 to TRBJ2-2; D possibly uses TRBD1 or TRBD2 (5 bases each). This CDR3 has 13 residues. Germline loops: CDR1 MNHEY, CDR2 SVGAGI. V lost 8 bases and J 15 bases, leaving 22 bases between the germline ends. The CDR3: CASSRGGSSLLFF. The CDR3 DNA reads as TGTGCCAGCTCTCGTGGGGGATCCTCCTTGTTGTTTTTT.

The rearrangement uses TRBV6-5 and TRBJ2-7, with unresolved D. V was clipped by 4 bases and J by 2 bases, with 9 bases between them. The germline CDR1 and CDR2 sequences are MNHEY and SVGAGI. The CDR3 extends over 13 amino acids. This CDR3 is CASSSARPYEQYF. CDR3 sequence (DNA): TGTGCCAGCAGTTCGGCCCGGCCCTACGAGCAGTACTTC.

The chain uses TRBV28 and TRBJ2-7; D is undetermined. Germline V gene lookup returns CDR1 MDHEN and CDR2 SYDVKM. The V end lost 7 bases, the J end lost 4 bases, and 14 bases lay between the germline ends. This CDR3 spans 13 amino acids. CDR3 sequence reads: CASTPPRRYEQYF. CDR3 sequence (DNA): TGTGCCAGCACCCCCCCTCGGCGGTACGAGCAGTACTTC.

This chain links TRBV6-1 with TRBJ1-2; weak D call: TRBD1 (5 bases). Germline V gene data show CDR1 as MNHNS and CDR2 as SASEGT. V was pared by 7 bases and J by 11 bases, with 20 bases between. The CDR3 has 13 residues. Written as DNA, the CDR3 is TGTGCCAGCACCTTACCGGGACTCGAAGCTTACACCTTC. It specifies CASTLPGLEAYTF.

CDR3 coding DNA: TGTGCCTGGAGTGTACCGCAGGGCGGATTCGAAAAACTGTTTTTT. Its protein is CAWSVPQGGFEKLFF. The chain links TRBV30 to TRBJ1-4; D perhaps matches TRBD1 (5 bases). The CDR3 totals 15 residues. CDR1 is GTSNPN, CDR2 SVGIG, per germline (reference sequence). V was trimmed by 0 bases and J by 8 bases, leaving 16 bases between them.

J is TRBJ2-7 and V is TRBV2, with 7 bases identical to TRBD1. This CDR3 is built from 14 residues. In germline, CDR1 is SNHLY, CDR2 FYNNEI. Unmatched junction bases numbered 6, after V lost 4 bases and J lost 3 bases. This CDR3 is CASSVGTDYYEQYF. CDR3 bases: TGTGCCAGCAGTGTTGGGACAGACTACTACGAGCAGTACTTC.

The chain links TRBV9 to TRBJ2-3; tentatively, D is TRBD1 (6 bases). CDR3 length equals 15 residues. Germline V lookup: CDR1 SGDLS, CDR2 YYNGEE. Trimming removed 0 bases from V and 2 bases from J, with 10 bases in between. This CDR3 is CASSVGGGNTDTQYF. The CDR3 DNA reads TGTGCCAGCAGCGTAGGTGGGGGCAACACAGATACGCAGTATTTT.

This clone occurred once. The V and J genes are TRBV19 and TRBJ2-3, with D tentatively TRBD1 (5 bases). The CDR3 has 13 amino acids. Germline loops: CDR1 LNHDA, CDR2 SQIVND (reference sequence). Trimming removed 4 bases at V and 3 bases at J, with 8 bases between. CDR3 protein: CASSTQGTDTQYF. In DNA, the CDR3 is TGTGCCAGTAGTACGCAGGGAACAGATACGCAGTATTTT.

This clone was observed a single time. Other DNA sequences in this sample translate to the same CDR3. The chain joins TRBV5-1 to TRBJ1-1; D unresolved. The germline CDR1 and CDR2 sequences are SGHRS and YFSETQ. V was cut by 0 bases and J by 2 bases, with 8 bases left in between. The CDR3 contains 14 residues. This CDR3 reads CASSLARGNTEAFF. The CDR3 DNA is TGCGCCAGCAGCTTGGCCCGTGGTAACACTGAAGCTTTCTTT.

The chain has TRBV19 and TRBJ2-7; D remains ambiguous. In germline, CDR1 is LNHDA, CDR2 SQIVND (reference sequence). V gave up 1 base and J gave up 3 bases, with 7 bases separating them. This CDR3 region has 13 residues. The CDR3 DNA reads as TGTGCCAGTAGTATAGGAGGTCTCTACGAGCAGTACTTC. Its protein is CASSIGGLYEQYF.

V usage is TRBV5-1 and J usage is TRBJ2-3; possibly TRBD2 for D (6 bases). The germline gives CDR1 SGHRS, CDR2 YFSETQ. Trimming removed 1 base at V and 2 bases at J, with 11 bases between. This CDR3 is built from 15 residues. The CDR3 DNA is TGCGCCAGCAGCTTGTCTAGCGCCTACACAGATACGCAGTATTTT. Its translation is CASSLSSAYTDTQYF.